One sample yielded the 13 T cell receptor beta chains listed below, sequenced in a study of post-analysis software for immune sequencing data. TCR beta libraries were prepared from cDNA with unique molecular identifiers. TCRdb re-analysed the PCR reads in MiXCR, keeping a single row per CDR3 protein. This sample carries about 260,000 distinct CDR3 sequences, roughly a third of them seen once, and the ten largest clones take 4% to 5.5%. The antigens of these receptors remain unknown. Study-wide findings and caveats: Higher frequency in patients than in controls was seen for about five TRBV segments, with TRBV5-6, TRBV5-1 and TRBV20-1 among them.

Material: blood. Receptors were obtained from a girl between 5 and 17 years old with multiple sclerosis.

This clonotype came up many times. V is TRBV6-1 and J is TRBJ2-5; D perhaps matches TRBD2 (6 bases). The V end was cut by 7 bases, the J end by 5 bases, with 17 bases between. Germline V gene data show CDR1 as MNHNS and CDR2 as SASEGT. This CDR3 comprises 14 residues. CDR3 loop: CASTLGPGRETQYF. The DNA for the CDR3 is TGTGCCAGCACCCTCGGCCCAGGGAGGGAGACCCAGTACTTC.

V usage is TRBV14 and J usage is TRBJ2-3; no firm D call. Trimming pared 3 bases from V and 7 bases from J, leaving 14 bases between. Germline V gene data show CDR1 as SGHDN and CDR2 as FVKESK. This CDR3 is 14 amino acids long. The CDR3 sequence is CASSHPGPLNTQYF. CDR3 nucleotides: TGTGCCAGCAGCCACCCAGGCCCCCTCAATACGCAGTATTTT.

The J gene is TRBJ2-7, the V gene TRBV10-3; TRBD1 aligns across 9 bases. The junction had 4 bases not matched to a gene; V was cut back by 2 bases and J by 2 bases. Germline CDR1 and CDR2: ENHRY and SYGVKD. The CDR3 sequence is 15 residues long. The CDR3 sequence: CAISEGQGRTYEQYF. The CDR3 DNA sequence: TGTGCCATCAGTGAGGGACAGGGGCGGACCTACGAGCAGTACTTC.

This clonotype was picked up many times. Here the CDR3 DNA reads TGTGCCAGCAGCGTCGAGGGGTCTCACGATGAGCAGTTCTTC. Translated: CASSVEGSHDEQFF. This sequence joins TRBV11-3 and TRBJ2-1; either TRBD1 or TRBD2 may supply D (5 bases each). V was trimmed by 5 bases and J by 8 bases, leaving 16 bases between them. The CDR3 length is 14 residues. Germline CDR1 reads SGHNT; CDR2 reads YENEEA.

This clonotype was seen many times. This rearrangement joins TRBV28 to TRBJ2-5; 7 positions agree with TRBD1. Trimming removed 7 bases from V and 3 bases from J; junction bases left unmatched: 14. The germline V gene encodes CDR1 MDHEN and CDR2 SYDVKM. The CDR3 extends over 16 amino acids. The CDR3 protein is CASKLSLLGQKETQYF. The CDR3 DNA reads TGTGCCAGCAAGTTGTCACTCCTGGGACAGAAAGAGACCCAGTACTTC. Full variable domain (rest looked up from reference TRBV28 and TRBJ2-5): DVKVTQSSRYLVKRTGEKVFLECVQDMDHENMFWYRQDPGLGLRLIYFSYDVKMKEKGDIPEGYSVSREKKERFSLILESASTNQTSMYLCASKLSLLGQKETQYFGPGTRLLVL.

Many counts were recorded for this clonotype. This chain links TRBV3-1 with TRBJ2-3; D is unclear. Trimming took off 0 bases at V and 5 bases at J, with 6 bases between the two ends. CDR1 LGHDT and CDR2 YNNKEL come from the germline V gene (reference sequence). The CDR3 has 13 residues. The CDR3 DNA is TGTGCCAGCAGCCAAGATCCTGTAGATACGCAGTATTTT. Translation: CASSQDPVDTQYF.

This clonotype was seen ten or more times. The J gene is TRBJ2-1, the V gene TRBV12-3 or TRBV12-4; TRBD2 matches 7 bases. Germline trimming cut 5 bases from V and 7 bases from J; bases unmatched to any gene: 5. This CDR3 is 13 amino acids long. CDR3 in amino acids: CASSQLAVNEQFF. CDR3 nucleotides: TGTGCCAGCAGTCAGCTAGCGGTTAATGAGCAGTTCTTC.

A single count supports this clonotype. The V call is TRBV10-3, the J call TRBJ2-5; D perhaps matches TRBD1 (6 bases). The J call is in doubt because the DNA end fits TRBJ2-7 better. This CDR3 is built from 13 residues. Germline V gene sequence: CDR1 ENHRY, CDR2 SYGVKD. The CDR3 loop is CAIRPTGTYEQYF. DNA for the CDR3: TGTGCCATCAGGCCCACAGGGACCTACGAGCAGTACTTC.

This clonotype was seen a few times. The chain carries TRBV19 and TRBJ1-5, with D perhaps TRBD1 (5 bases). The CDR3 loop spans 13 amino acids. CDR1 LNHDA and CDR2 SQIVND come from the germline V gene (reference sequence). V was cut by 3 bases and J by 6 bases, with 9 bases left in between. The CDR3 here is CASSMGRAQPQHF. The CDR3 DNA reads TGTGCCAGTAGTATGGGCAGGGCTCAGCCCCAGCATTTT.

This clonotype was seen repeatedly, ten times or more. J is TRBJ1-1 and V is TRBV5-1, with D unresolved. The CDR3 extends over 16 amino acids. The germline V and J ends were trimmed by 0 bases and 4 bases, with 16 bases remaining between them. The germline CDR1 and CDR2 sequences are SGHRS and YFSETQ. Here the CDR3 reads CASSLGGRPKGTEAFF. Written as DNA, the CDR3 is TGCGCCAGCAGCTTGGGCGGGAGACCCAAGGGCACTGAAGCTTTCTTT.

This clonotype was counted many times. This rearrangement joins TRBV28 to TRBJ1-6; D is perhaps TRBD1 (5 bases). Trimming removed 6 bases at V and 7 bases at J, with 13 bases between. The CDR3 has 14 amino acids. The germline V gene has CDR1 MDHEN and CDR2 SYDVKM. The CDR3 DNA is TGTGCCAGCAGACCGGGGGGTGTGAATTCACCCCTCCACTTT. Translated, it gives CASRPGGVNSPLHF.

This clonotype has at least ten counts. The J gene is TRBJ2-3, the V gene TRBV12-3 or TRBV12-4; a weak D match, TRBD2 (6 bases). V gave up 6 bases and J gave up 1 base, with 17 bases separating them. CDR3 length equals 16 residues. Written as DNA, the CDR3 is TGTGCCAGCAGGGCCCCCGACGGAGGGGGCACAGATACGCAGTATTTT. Translating gives CASRAPDGGGTDTQYF.

Many counts were recorded for this clonotype. The rearrangement uses TRBV14 and TRBJ2-3, with TRBD1 matching 7 bases. Germline CDR1 reads SGHDN; CDR2 reads FVKESK. This CDR3 has 17 residues. With V trimmed by 3 bases and J by 1 base, 10 bases remained unmatched. As DNA, the CDR3 is TGTGCCAGCAGCCAGGAGAGGGGGCGGAAAGGCACAGATACGCAGTATTTT. Protein product: CASSQERGRKGTDTQYF.